Shown below are 21 T cell receptor beta chains from a single sample sequenced in a study of cytomegalovirus exposure and HLA in healthy donors. Vbeta (60) and Jbeta (13) primers were used in the PCR. Measured with immunoSEQ multiplex PCR; TCRdb has only the in-frame clones, and not every one. In the table there are a few hundred thousand clones, about 80% of which are singletons. Material for sequencing was PBMCs. The receptor source for this set is a woman aged 25 to 39 in good health and CMV-seronegative.

J is TRBJ2-2 and V is TRBV6-4, with D perhaps matching TRBD1 (5 bases). This CDR3 has 14 residues. Trimming left V 5 bases short and J 3 bases short, with 10 bases between. Germline values: CDR1 MRHNA, CDR2 SNTAGT. The DNA of the CDR3 is TGTGCCAGCAGTCGGCAGGGTGACACCGGGGAGCTGTTTTTT. Its translation is CASSRQGDTGELFF.

V gene TRBV11-3 combines with J gene TRBJ2-5, with a weak D call TRBD2 (6 bases). Per germline, CDR1 SGHNT and CDR2 YENEEA. CDR3 size: 13 residues. V lost 5 bases to trimming and J lost 2 bases, with 9 bases between them. CDR3 amino acids: CASSAGPQETQYF. The CDR3 DNA reads TGTGCCAGCAGCGCGGGACCTCAAGAGACCCAGTACTTC. Filled out from reference TRBV11-3 and TRBJ2-5, the complete variable domain reads EAGVVQSPRYKIIEKKQPVAFWCNPISGHNTLYWYLQNLGQGPELLIRYENEEAVDDSQLPKDRFSAERLKGVDSTLKIQPAELGDSAVYLCASSAGPQETQYFGPGTRLLVL.

The V gene is TRBV6-5, the J gene TRBJ1-5, with D maybe TRBD1 (5 bases). Germline V gives CDR1 MNHEY, CDR2 SVGAGI. This CDR3 is 12 amino acids long. The V and J ends lost 6 bases and 7 bases respectively, with 10 bases between them. The CDR3 region has the DNA TGTGCCAGCAGCCGAGACAGACAGCCCCAGCATTTT. Protein product: CASSRDRQPQHF.

J is TRBJ2-1 and V is TRBV19, with TRBD1 matching over 12 bases. V was clipped by 7 bases and J by 6 bases; unmatched bases: 10. The germline V gene has CDR1 LNHDA and CDR2 SQIVND (reference sequence). CDR3 length: 16 residues. As DNA, the CDR3 is TGTGCCAGTACCCCTTCTGGGACAGGGGGCTCCAATGAGCAGTTCTTC. This encodes CASTPSGTGGSNEQFF.

CDR3: CASSYRQGASEAFF. In DNA, the CDR3 is TGTGCCAGCAGTTATCGACAGGGGGCGTCTGAAGCTTTCTTT. The chain links TRBV27 to TRBJ1-1; TRBD1 aligns across 10 bases. Germline V gene lookup returns CDR1 MNHEY and CDR2 SMNVEV (reference sequence). The CDR3 covers 14 residues. V gave up 4 bases and J gave up 6 bases; unmatched junction bases: 5.

The sample holds one count of this clone. V is TRBV6-1 and J is TRBJ2-3; 8 bases align to TRBD2. The germline V gene has CDR1 MNHNS and CDR2 SASEGT. The V segment lost 2 bases and the J segment 7 bases; nucleotides outside the gene matches: 14. CDR3 length: 17 residues. CDR3: CASSERAGGGGRHTQYF. The CDR3 nucleotides read TGTGCCAGCAGTGAAAGGGCGGGAGGCGGGGGTAGGCATACGCAGTATTTT.

J is TRBJ2-5 and V is TRBV11-2, with TRBD1 identical over 7 bases. J gave up 4 bases and V 7 bases, and 6 bases lay outside the gene matches. CDR1 SGHAT and CDR2 FQNNGV come from the germline V gene. The CDR3 covers 13 residues. The CDR3 region is CASTVTGAETQYF. The CDR3 nucleotides are TGTGCCAGCACCGTCACAGGGGCAGAGACCCAGTACTTC.

This rearrangement joins TRBV4-1 to TRBJ1-2, with TRBD1 matching over 7 bases. This CDR3 contains 16 residues. The germline V gene encodes CDR1 MGHRA and CDR2 YSYEKL. The ends lost 0 bases at V and 1 base at J; junction bases unmatched: 5. This CDR3 reads CASSQDWDSNNYGYTF. CDR3 bases: TGCGCCAGCAGCCAAGATTGGGACAGTAATAACTATGGCTACACCTTC.

The CDR3: CASSYRGDGELFF. CDR3 coding DNA: TGTGCCAGCAGTTACAGGGGCGACGGGGAGCTGTTTTTT. The chain carries TRBV6-6 and TRBJ2-2; maybe TRBD1 (5 bases). The CDR3 consists of 13 residues. Per the germline V gene, CDR1 is MNHNY and CDR2 is SVGAGI (reference sequence). The V gene lost 2 bases and the J gene lost 7 bases, with 8 bases spanning the gap.

V gene TRBV18 combines with J gene TRBJ2-5, with TRBD1 matching 7 bases. Germline V gives CDR1 KGHSH, CDR2 LQKENI. Germline trimming cut 2 bases from V and 4 bases from J; bases unmatched to any gene: 16. The CDR3 runs to 18 residues. Written as DNA, the CDR3 is TGTGCCAGCTCACCATCATTCATCCGAACAGGGGTAGGAGAGACCCAGTACTTC. Its protein product is CASSPSFIRTGVGETQYF.

V gene TRBV28 combines with J gene TRBJ1-4, with no clear D. CDR1 is MDHEN, CDR2 SYDVKM, per germline. The CDR3 length is 12 residues. Trimming removed 7 bases at V and 5 bases at J, with 8 bases between. CDR3 protein: CASTTGNEKLFF. CDR3 in DNA: TGTGCCAGCACCACGGGGAATGAAAAACTGTTTTTT.

The rearrangement links TRBV19 to TRBJ1-1; 7 nucleotides align to TRBD1. Germline V gene lookup returns CDR1 LNHDA and CDR2 SQIVND (reference sequence). There are 15 residues in the CDR3. V lost 5 bases, J lost 3 bases, and 9 bases stayed unmatched. CDR3 sequence (DNA): TGTGCCAGTAGTTCCCAGACAGGGCGGTACACTGAAGCTTTCTTT. Protein sequence: CASSSQTGRYTEAFF.

The rearrangement links TRBV5-1 to TRBJ2-5; the match to TRBD1 covers 9 bases. J was trimmed by 5 bases and V by 4 bases; bases with no gene match: 9. The germline V gene encodes CDR1 SGHRS and CDR2 YFSETQ. The CDR3 has 15 residues. CDR3 sequence (DNA): TGCGCCAGCAGCACGGGGACAGGGTATGAGGAGACCCAGTACTTC. Translated: CASSTGTGYEETQYF.

The chain couples TRBV30 to TRBJ2-1; TRBD2 might be the D (6 bases). CDR3 size: 13 residues. V lost 5 bases and J lost 4, with 12 bases in between. CDR1 GTSNPN and CDR2 SVGIG come from the germline V gene (reference sequence). In DNA form, the CDR3 reads TGTGCCTGGGGCGGGGCGGCATACAATGAGCAGTTCTTC. Amino acids: CAWGGAAYNEQFF. Using reference TRBV30 and TRBJ2-1 for the parts outside the CDR3, the full variable domain is SQTIHQWPATLVQPVGSPLSLECTVEGTSNPNLYWYRQAAGRGLQLLFYSVGIGQISSEVPQNLSASRPQDRQFILSSKKLLLSDSGFYLCAWGGAAYNEQFFGPGTRLTVL.

The J gene is TRBJ2-3, the V gene TRBV5-6; D is uncertain. Trimming removed 0 bases at V and 1 base at J, with 12 bases between. The CDR3 sequence is 16 residues long. CDR1 and CDR2 from the germline V gene are SGHDT and YYEEEE. CDR3 nucleotide sequence: TGTGCCAGCAGCTTGGTCGTGAAAACTCGCACAGATACGCAGTATTTT. Its translation: CASSLVVKTRTDTQYF.

The rearrangement joins TRBV6-1 to TRBJ1-1; 7 bases are shared with TRBD1. The trim removed 5 bases at V and 5 bases at J, leaving 8 bases unmatched. The CDR3 length is 14 residues. Germline CDR1 and CDR2: MNHNS and SASEGT. CDR3 nucleotides: TGTGCCAGCAGTACGGACAGGTTGGTTACTGAAGCTTTCTTT. This codes for CASSTDRLVTEAFF.

Written as DNA, the CDR3 is TGTGCCAGCAGTGCCCCCGCCCAGCGCTATGGCTACACCTTC. Protein product: CASSAPAQRYGYTF. V is TRBV28 and J is TRBJ1-2; unclear D gene. Germline CDR1 reads MDHEN; CDR2 reads SYDVKM. The CDR3 has 14 amino acids. V was cut by 5 bases and J by 4 bases, with 14 bases left in between.

The CDR3 protein is CASSPPTGMNTEAFF. The CDR3, as DNA: TGTGCCAGCAGCCCTCCGACAGGGATGAACACTGAAGCTTTCTTT. The chain links TRBV7-2 to TRBJ1-1; 7 nucleotides agree with TRBD1. This CDR3 is built from 15 residues. The trim removed 5 bases at V and 0 bases at J, leaving 6 bases unmatched. Germline CDR1 SGHTA, CDR2 FQGNSA.

The chain joins TRBV4-2 to TRBJ2-7, with a weak D call TRBD1 (5 bases). V was pared by 0 bases and J by 3 bases, with 12 bases between. Germline-derived CDR1 and CDR2 are LGHNA and YNFKEQ. The CDR3 sequence is 15 residues long. CDR3 DNA sequence: TGTGCCAGCAGCCAAGATGGCAGGGCGCTCTACGAGCAGTACTTC. Protein: CASSQDGRALYEQYF.

This clone has just one count. The chain recombines TRBV27 with TRBJ2-7; 7 bases fit TRBD1. Germline V gene data show CDR1 as MNHEY and CDR2 as SMNVEV (reference sequence). The V gene end was trimmed by 5 bases and the J gene end by 3 bases; junction bases not matched to a gene: 7. The CDR3 has 14 residues. CDR3 sequence (DNA): TGTGCCAGCAGTACGACAGGGCAGATCTACGAGCAGTACTTC. The encoded protein is CASSTTGQIYEQYF.

V is TRBV5-8 and J is TRBJ2-1, with unresolved D. Germline loops: CDR1 SGHTS, CDR2 YDEGEE. This CDR3 spans 13 amino acids. The ends were cut back, 4 bases at V and 6 bases at J, with 11 bases in the middle. The CDR3 DNA reads as TGTGCCAGCAGCAGACTGGAGAGCAATGAGCAGTTCTTC. As protein: CASSRLESNEQFF.